This T cell receptor (beta chain) is drawn from a study of cytomegalovirus exposure and HLA in healthy donors (dated by TCRdb to about 2017). With respect to the entire study: The 666 repertoires of the first cohort and the roughly 120 validation repertoires were produced on the same platform, according to a later analysis. A separate validation cohort of 100 to 150 different subjects was used in addition to the roughly 700-subject first cohort. The study aimed to test whether cataloging public T cell receptors could reveal signatures of past pathogen exposure. To predict cytomegalovirus infection status, the study combined high-throughput TCR immunosequencing, statistical association of individual TCRs with disease status, and machine learning.

The protocol used for the library was the immunoSEQ multiplex PCR assay. On the study's bioinformatics: A statistical classification framework was developed to diagnose cytomegalovirus status using the catalog of TCR beta chain sequences. The table comes from immuneACCESS by way of TCRdb, which keeps in-frame sequences with V and J called. Part of the clones is missing from these tables; in studies checked, under half for an unresolved V gene and the rest for unknown reasons. That table furnishes V, J and clone size, whereas the DNA furnished D and trimming. For this sample there are some 190,000 clones; roughly 86% appear just once. The ten largest clones take up about 7.2% of the sample. Broader findings and caveats from the paper: It was suggested by the authors that the approach could potentially be generalized to other disease states and immunological phenotypes. In a later analysis, TCRs clustered in the first cohort were found to also tend to co-occur in the 130 or so validation repertoires, with 90% to 95% of cluster scores above 0. All 120 or so repertoires were used to score co-occurrence in the validation cohort in a later analysis, because that analysis had no HLA typing for the cohort. In both the original and validation cohorts, the classifier was reported to diagnose cytomegalovirus status with high specificity and sensitivity. A few of the identified cytomegalovirus-associated TCR beta chains were confirmed in vitro to be specific for cytomegalovirus antigens. In the study, around 160 TCR beta chains were listed as associated with cytomegalovirus. Most TCR sequences were observed very rarely across donors, whereas some public TCRs were present in many individuals.

About this clone itself: Its specific antigen is unknown. No qualities accompany the bases; no much larger clone lies one base away. In the same sample, other DNA sequences code for this CDR3.

The donors were included in the validation cohort of around 120 subjects, a group kept apart from the 666-subject first cohort. CDR1 and CDR2 are read off the germline V gene as MGHRA and YSYEKL. The CDR3, cysteine through phenylalanine, is 14 amino acids long. The read is trimmed to its CDR3 DNA, 42 bases read in frame from base 1. V drops 1 base and J drops 1 base, leaving 7 bases in between. Sequencing was carried out using PBMCs. This clonotype was obtained from a man aged 30 to 39 in good health and CMV-seropositive. The chain uses TRBV4-1 and TRBJ1-1; the D gene is perhaps TRBD1, from 5 matching bases. The base sequence is TGCGCCAGCAGCCAAGTCGGGGGGAACACTGAAGCTTTCTTT. Its protein product is CASSQVGGNTEAFF.